Listed here are 22 T cell receptor beta chains from one sample, sequenced in a study of blood T cell repertoires in COVID-19. TCRdb keeps only in-frame clones here, not all; method: immunoSEQ multiplex PCR. The profile covers approximately 300,000 clones, with around 86% appearing a single time and less than 3% taken by the ten largest. The material sequenced was PBMCs or T cells enriched from blood (not recorded which). Every receptor here comes from a woman aged 18-29 years who had recovered from COVID-19.

V gene TRBV19 combines with J gene TRBJ1-1; the D gene is possibly TRBD1 (6 bases). The germline V gene encodes CDR1 LNHDA and CDR2 SQIVND (reference sequence). The ends were cut back, 4 bases at V and 3 bases at J, with 15 bases in the middle. The CDR3 is made up of 15 amino acids. CDR3 region: CASSTTSDRYTEAFF. CDR3 DNA sequence: TGTGCCAGTAGTACGACCTCTGACAGGTACACTGAAGCTTTCTTT. The whole variable domain, filled in from reference TRBV19 and TRBJ1-1, reads DGGITQSPKYLFRKEGQNVTLSCEQNLNHDAMYWYRQDPGQGLRLIYYSQIVNDFQKGDIAEGYSVSREKKESFPLTVTSAQKNPTAFYLCASSTTSDRYTEAFFGQGTRLTVV.

The chain is built from TRBV6-1 and TRBJ2-3; TRBD1 aligns across 7 bases. Per germline, CDR1 MNHNS and CDR2 SASEGT. V shed 4 bases, J shed 0 bases, and the junction held 7 bases outside the gene matches. The CDR3 runs 16 residues. The CDR3 here is CASSARQGRSTDTQYF. The DNA for the CDR3 is TGTGCCAGCAGTGCTCGACAGGGCAGAAGCACAGATACGCAGTATTTT.

V is TRBV4-2 and J is TRBJ2-1, with 9 bases identical to TRBD1. V was pared by 0 bases and J by 5 bases, with 5 bases of the junction left unmatched. This CDR3 comprises 16 residues. Germline assignment: CDR1 LGHNA and CDR2 YNFKEQ. The CDR3 region has the DNA TGTGCCAGCAGCCAAGATACGGGACAGGGCCACAATGAGCAGTTCTTC. This translates into CASSQDTGQGHNEQFF.

This chain joins TRBV19 and TRBJ1-2; the D gene is possibly TRBD1 (6 bases). The CDR3 length is 14 residues. The V gene's germline CDR1 is LNHDA and CDR2 SQIVND (reference sequence). The germline V and J ends were trimmed by 3 bases and 7 bases, with 15 bases remaining between them. In DNA form, the CDR3 reads TGTGCCAGTAGTATCGCGCCGCGGGGGCTTGGCTACACCTTC. This sequence encodes CASSIAPRGLGYTF.

This chain joins TRBV28 and TRBJ2-5, with D possibly matching TRBD2 (6 bases). Trimming removed 3 bases from V and 5 bases from J, with 19 bases in between. Germline V gene sequence: CDR1 MDHEN, CDR2 SYDVKM. The CDR3 loop spans 16 amino acids. The CDR3 DNA is TGTGCCAGCAGTTTCCCACGGGACTCTTATTGGGAGACCCAGTACTTC. It encodes CASSFPRDSYWETQYF.

The chain employs TRBV5-4 and TRBJ2-1; possible D gene TRBD1, 6 bases. The ends were cut back, 0 bases at V and 7 bases at J, with 14 bases in the middle. This CDR3 is built from 15 residues. Germline CDR1 SGHNT, CDR2 YYREEE (reference sequence). CDR3 in DNA: TGTGCCAGCAGCTTGGTGTGGGGGCTAGCAAATGAGCAGTTCTTC. This sequence encodes CASSLVWGLANEQFF.

This rearrangement joins TRBV15 to TRBJ2-2; D gene uncertain. The germline V gene encodes CDR1 LNHNV and CDR2 YYDKDF (reference sequence). This CDR3 is 13 amino acids long. V was cut by 2 bases and J by 5 bases, with 6 bases left in between. Written as DNA, the CDR3 is TGTGCCACCAGCAGATCGAGGACCGGGGAGCTGTTTTTT. Translation gives CATSRSRTGELFF.

J is TRBJ2-3 and V is TRBV9, with D unresolved. CDR3 size: 14 residues. V lost 4 bases to trimming and J lost 7 bases, with 16 bases between them. Germline lookup yields CDR1 SGDLS and CDR2 YYNGEE. The CDR3 loop is CASSFSVTEHTQYF. CDR3 sequence (DNA): TGTGCCAGCAGCTTCTCCGTGACGGAGCATACGCAGTATTTT.

The genes are TRBV19 and TRBJ1-5, with unresolved D. V was clipped by 4 bases and J by 5 bases, with 9 bases between them. CDR1 and CDR2 (germline): LNHDA, SQIVND (reference sequence). This CDR3 spans 13 amino acids. CDR3 nucleotide sequence: TGTGCCAGTAGTACTCTCCGGGATCAGCCCCAGCATTTT. This sequence encodes CASSTLRDQPQHF. The full variable domain, rest sourced from reference TRBV19 and TRBJ1-5, is DGGITQSPKYLFRKEGQNVTLSCEQNLNHDAMYWYRQDPGQGLRLIYYSQIVNDFQKGDIAEGYSVSREKKESFPLTVTSAQKNPTAFYLCASSTLRDQPQHFGDGTRLSIL.

This rearrangement joins TRBV7-2 to TRBJ2-7; 8 nucleotides match TRBD2. This CDR3 has 15 residues. V lost 2 bases and J lost 2; bases outside the gene matches: 5. Germline-derived CDR1 and CDR2 are SGHTA and FQGNSA. The CDR3 nucleotides are TGTGCCAGCAGCTTATCGGGGGGGCTTACCTACGAGCAGTACTTC. This encodes CASSLSGGLTYEQYF.

The chain links TRBV7-2 to TRBJ2-7, with a possible D match to TRBD2 (6 bases). The CDR3 totals 15 residues. CDR1 is SGHTA and CDR2 is FQGNSA in the germline V gene. Trimming cost V 4 bases and J 2 bases, with 15 bases left between them. CDR3 bases: TGTGCCAGCAGCTCCGGGGGATACAGTACCTACGAGCAGTACTTC. Translation: CASSSGGYSTYEQYF.

This clone was seen a few times. The chain employs TRBV6-2 or TRBV6-3 and TRBJ1-6; D unclear. Germline-derived CDR1 and CDR2 are MNHEY and SVGEGT. The CDR3 extends over 14 amino acids. V lost 6 bases and J lost 12, with 18 bases in between. CDR3 protein: CASSELSLSGPLHF. The CDR3 DNA reads TGTGCCAGCAGCGAACTTTCACTATCGGGACCCCTCCACTTT.

This sequence joins TRBV9 and TRBJ2-7; D possibly corresponds to TRBD1 (6 bases). The CDR3 is made up of 15 amino acids. V lost 0 bases and J 0 bases, leaving 10 bases between the germline ends. Germline V lookup: CDR1 SGDLS, CDR2 YYNGEE. The CDR3: CASSVAQGYSYEQYF. The CDR3 nucleotides read TGTGCCAGCAGCGTAGCACAGGGTTACTCCTACGAGCAGTACTTC. Looking up the rest from reference TRBV9 and TRBJ2-7 gives the full variable domain: DSGVTQTPKHLITATGQRVTLRCSPRSGDLSVYWYQQSLDQGLQFLIQYYNGEERAKGNILERFSAQQFPDLHSELNLSSLELGDSALYFCASSVAQGYSYEQYFGPGTRLTVT.

The chain couples TRBV18 to TRBJ2-3, with D tentatively TRBD2 (6 bases). The CDR3 consists of 16 residues. Germline-derived CDR1 and CDR2 are KGHSH and LQKENI. Trimming pared 3 bases from V and 2 bases from J, leaving 15 bases between. CDR3 protein: CASSPSGRGNTDTQYF. The CDR3 nucleotides are TGTGCCAGCTCACCTTCGGGGCGGGGTAACACAGATACGCAGTATTTT.

The chain is built from TRBV12-3 or TRBV12-4 and TRBJ1-2; tentative D call: TRBD1 (5 bases). Trimming stripped 2 bases from V and 6 bases from J, with 10 bases between. CDR3 length equals 13 residues. The CDR3 DNA reads TGTGCCAGCAGTTTAAGGGGTTTAGATGGCTACACCTTC. Translated: CASSLRGLDGYTF.

The chain couples TRBV6-6 to TRBJ1-2; the D gene is possibly TRBD1 (5 bases). V gave up 2 bases and J gave up 0 bases, with 13 bases separating them. The CDR3 consists of 16 residues. Germline assignment: CDR1 MNHNY and CDR2 SVGAGI (reference sequence). CDR3 sequence: CASSYGTLTTNYGYTF. DNA of the CDR3: TGTGCCAGCAGTTACGGGACTCTTACTACTAACTATGGCTACACCTTC.

A note on this clone: Additional DNA sequences in this sample encode the identical CDR3. This chain joins TRBV28 and TRBJ1-2; unclear D gene. V lost 5 bases and J 2 bases, leaving 9 bases between the germline ends. Per the germline V gene, CDR1 is MDHEN and CDR2 is SYDVKM. There are 13 residues in the CDR3. DNA for the CDR3: TGTGCCAGCAGTCCCACAGTAAACTATGGCTACACCTTC. Translation gives CASSPTVNYGYTF.

The chain uses TRBV11-2 and TRBJ1-1; D is uncertain. V was shortened by 5 bases and J by 1 base, with 5 bases between the two germline ends. Germline V lookup: CDR1 SGHAT, CDR2 FQNNGV. The CDR3 has 12 amino acids. This chain's CDR3 is CASSRWNTEAFF. The CDR3 DNA reads TGTGCCAGCAGCCGTTGGAACACTGAAGCTTTCTTT.

The genes are TRBV6-5 and TRBJ2-2; TRBD2 agrees at 7 bases. The V segment lost 2 bases and the J segment 5 bases; nucleotides outside the gene matches: 8. From germline, CDR1 is MNHEY and CDR2 SVGAGI. CDR3 length: 16 residues. As DNA, the CDR3 is TGTGCCAGCAGTTACGCGGCGCAGGGAGGGACCGGGGAGCTGTTTTTT. It codes for CASSYAAQGGTGELFF.

The rearrangement uses TRBV7-8 and TRBJ2-3; possible D gene TRBD2, 6 bases. CDR3 length: 15 amino acids. Germline V gene sequence: CDR1 SGHVS, CDR2 FQNEAQ. V was pared by 4 bases and J by 0 bases, with 11 bases between. The CDR3 loop reads CASSSGTLSTDTQYF. The CDR3 DNA follows: TGTGCCAGCAGCTCCGGGACTCTCAGCACAGATACGCAGTATTTT.

The chain joins TRBV5-1 to TRBJ2-3; 7 nucleotides align to TRBD1. The J segment lost 0 bases and the V segment lost 5 bases, leaving 12 bases of the junction unmatched. This CDR3 comprises 17 residues. CDR1 is SGHRS and CDR2 is YFSETQ in the germline V gene. The CDR3 bases are TGCGCCAGCAGTCCTAGCCGACAGGGCAGAAGCACAGATACGCAGTATTTT. Residues: CASSPSRQGRSTDTQYF.

The V call is TRBV5-1, the J call TRBJ2-7; 8 bases are shared with TRBD1. There are 16 residues in the CDR3. Per germline, CDR1 SGHRS and CDR2 YFSETQ. J lost 2 bases, V lost 4 bases, and 11 bases had no gene match. The CDR3 nucleotides are TGCGCCAGCAGCCCGATCCGGGACAGGCGACCCTACGAGCAGTACTTC. Translated: CASSPIRDRRPYEQYF.